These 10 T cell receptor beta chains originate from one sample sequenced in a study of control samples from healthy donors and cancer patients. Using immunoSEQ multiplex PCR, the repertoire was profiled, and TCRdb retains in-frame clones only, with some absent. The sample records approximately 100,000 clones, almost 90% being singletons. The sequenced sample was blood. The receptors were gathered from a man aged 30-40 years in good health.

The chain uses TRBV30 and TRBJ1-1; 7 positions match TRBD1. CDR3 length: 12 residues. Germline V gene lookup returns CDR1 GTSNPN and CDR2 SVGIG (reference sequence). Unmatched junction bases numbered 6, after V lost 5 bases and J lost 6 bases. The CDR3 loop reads CAWEYRGAEAFF. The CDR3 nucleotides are TGTGCCTGGGAATACAGGGGAGCTGAAGCTTTCTTT. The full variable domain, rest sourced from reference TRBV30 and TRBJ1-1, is SQTIHQWPATLVQPVGSPLSLECTVEGTSNPNLYWYRQAAGRGLQLLFYSVGIGQISSEVPQNLSASRPQDRQFILSSKKLLLSDSGFYLCAWEYRGAEAFFGQGTRLTVV.

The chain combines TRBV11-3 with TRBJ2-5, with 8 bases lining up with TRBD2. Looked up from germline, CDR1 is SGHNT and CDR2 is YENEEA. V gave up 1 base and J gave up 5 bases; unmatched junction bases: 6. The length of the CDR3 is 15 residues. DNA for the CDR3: TGTGCCAGCAGCTTAGGGGCTAGCGGGTGGGAGACCCAGTACTTC. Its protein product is CASSLGASGWETQYF.

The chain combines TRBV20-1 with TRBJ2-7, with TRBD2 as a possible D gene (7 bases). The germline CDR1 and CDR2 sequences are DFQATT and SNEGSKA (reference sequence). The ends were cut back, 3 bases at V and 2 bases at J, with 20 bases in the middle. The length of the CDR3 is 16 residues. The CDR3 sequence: CSASGRGAGAPYEQYF. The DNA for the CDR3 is TGCAGTGCTAGTGGTCGGGGGGCGGGAGCCCCCTACGAGCAGTACTTC.

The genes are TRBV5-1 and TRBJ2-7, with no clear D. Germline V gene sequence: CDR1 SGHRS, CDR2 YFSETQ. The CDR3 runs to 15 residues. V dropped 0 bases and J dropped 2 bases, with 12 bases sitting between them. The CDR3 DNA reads TGCGCCAGCAGCTTGGTTTTTGTAGAAACCTACGAGCAGTACTTC. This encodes CASSLVFVETYEQYF.

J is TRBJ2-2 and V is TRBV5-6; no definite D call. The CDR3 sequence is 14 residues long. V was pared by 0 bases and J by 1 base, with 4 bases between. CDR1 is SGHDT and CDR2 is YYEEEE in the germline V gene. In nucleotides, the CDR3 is TGTGCCAGCAGCTTGGAAGAGAACACCGGGGAGCTGTTTTTT. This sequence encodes CASSLEENTGELFF.

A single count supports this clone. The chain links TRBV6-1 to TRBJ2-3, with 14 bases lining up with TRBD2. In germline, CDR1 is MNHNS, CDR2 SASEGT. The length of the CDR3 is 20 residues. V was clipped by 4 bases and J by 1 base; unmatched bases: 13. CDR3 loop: CASSGSPGLAGVRGTDTQYF. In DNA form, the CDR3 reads TGTGCCAGCAGTGGTTCACCGGGACTAGCGGGAGTGCGGGGCACAGATACGCAGTATTTT.

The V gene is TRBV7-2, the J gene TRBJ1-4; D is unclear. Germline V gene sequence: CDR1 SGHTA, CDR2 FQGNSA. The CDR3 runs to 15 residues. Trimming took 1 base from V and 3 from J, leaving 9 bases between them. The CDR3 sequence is CASSLVRGSNEKLFF. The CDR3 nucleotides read TGTGCCAGCAGCTTAGTCCGTGGGTCTAATGAAAAACTGTTTTTT.

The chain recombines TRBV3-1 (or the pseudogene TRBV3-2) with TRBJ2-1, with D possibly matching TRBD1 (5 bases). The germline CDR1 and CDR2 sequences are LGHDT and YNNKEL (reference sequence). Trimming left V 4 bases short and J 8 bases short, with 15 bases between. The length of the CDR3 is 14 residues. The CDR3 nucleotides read TGTGCCAGCAGCCCCAGGGTATGGCAAGATGAGCAGTTCTTC. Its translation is CASSPRVWQDEQFF.

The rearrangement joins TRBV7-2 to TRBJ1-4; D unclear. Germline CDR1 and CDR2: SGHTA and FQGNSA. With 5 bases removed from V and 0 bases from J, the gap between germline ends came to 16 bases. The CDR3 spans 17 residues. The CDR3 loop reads CASSQTHTLATNEKLFF. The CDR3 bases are TGTGCCAGCAGCCAGACTCACACCCTAGCAACTAATGAAAAACTGTTTTTT.

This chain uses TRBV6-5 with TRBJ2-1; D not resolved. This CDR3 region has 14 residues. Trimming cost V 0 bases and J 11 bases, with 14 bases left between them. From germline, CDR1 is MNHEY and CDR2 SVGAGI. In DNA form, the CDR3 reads TGTGCCAGCAGTTACTCGAGACAACTGGTGAAGCAGTTCTTC. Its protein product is CASSYSRQLVKQFF.